These 11 T cell receptor beta chains share one sample of origin, sequenced in a study of glioma-infiltrating T cells (dated by TCRdb to about 2016). Sequencing was carried out with an Illumina MiSeq. TCR alpha and beta CDR3 regions were amplified with the iRepertoire nested amplicon-rescue multiplex PCR (arm-PCR) platform from RNA. TCRdb reran the public reads through fastp at Q25 and MiXCR, keeping productive beta chains. Merged by CDR3 protein, the rows form single entries marked with the most common genes and DNA. This sample holds about 410,000 distinct CDR3 sequences; roughly two fifths were observed only once. 12% of the sample lies in the top ten. The specimen sequenced was glioma tissue, nonneoplastic brain tissue, or PBMCs (not recorded which). The receptors come from a human donor with low-grade glioma or glioblastoma, undergoing nonglioma brain surgery, or in good health (not recorded which).

The V call is TRBV12-3 or TRBV12-4, the J call TRBJ1-1; a weak D match, TRBD1 (5 bases). V was trimmed by 7 bases and J by 6 bases, leaving 12 bases between them. This CDR3 is built from 12 residues. CDR3 protein: CASIWRGAEAFF. Written as DNA, the CDR3 is TGTGCCAGCATCTGGCGGGGGGCTGAAGCTTTCTTT.

CDR3 region: CSVCLSTGELFF. Written as DNA, the CDR3 is TGCAGCGTTTGTTTGTCCACCGGGGAGCTGTTTTTT. This sequence joins TRBV29-1 and TRBJ2-2, with D uncertain. The V and J ends lost 5 bases and 4 bases respectively, with 8 bases between them. CDR3 length: 12 residues. Germline loops: CDR1 SQVTM, CDR2 ANQGSEA.

J is TRBJ2-7 and V is TRBV6-2 or TRBV6-3; TRBD1 agrees at 7 bases. Germline V gene sequence: CDR1 MNHEY, CDR2 SVGEGT. This CDR3 is 14 amino acids long. CDR3 nucleotide sequence: TGTGGAACCCTAGGGACAGTATTCTCCTACGAGCAGTACTTC. Protein sequence: CGTLGTVFSYEQYF.

The gene calls are TRBV10-3 and TRBJ2-7, with 7 nucleotides matching TRBD1. CDR1 ENHRY and CDR2 SYGVKD come from the germline V gene. V trimming: 7 bases; J trimming: 4 bases; junction bases outside the gene matches: 7. The CDR3 spans 13 residues. The CDR3 bases are TGTGCCATCAACCCGGGACAGCCTTACGAGCAGTACTTC. It is translated as CAINPGQPYEQYF.

The CDR3 region has the DNA TGTGCCAGCAGCCGCCAACTAGCGGGAGGCACCTACGAGCAGTACTTC. The encoded protein is CASSRQLAGGTYEQYF. The genes are TRBV7-6 and TRBJ2-7, with 12 positions matching TRBD2. The ends lost 5 bases at V and 2 bases at J; junction bases unmatched: 7. Germline V gives CDR1 SGHVS, CDR2 FNYEAQ. The CDR3 has 16 residues.

The chain couples TRBV14 to TRBJ2-1, with 8 positions matching TRBD1. The CDR3 runs 13 residues. Germline V gene lookup returns CDR1 SGHDN and CDR2 FVKESK. The J segment lost 8 bases and the V segment lost 4 bases, leaving 4 bases of the junction unmatched. CDR3 coding DNA: TGTGCCAGCAGCCTACAGGGGGGCGATGAGCAGTTCTTC. Residues: CASSLQGGDEQFF.

This clonotype occurred many times. This chain uses TRBV6-1 with TRBJ2-7; D ambiguous. Per the germline V gene, CDR1 is MNHNS and CDR2 is SASEGT. This CDR3 is built from 15 residues. The V end lost 2 bases, the J end lost 4 bases, and 15 bases lay between the germline ends. The CDR3 region is CASSELIASPYEQYF. CDR3 DNA: TGTGCCAGCAGTGAACTCATCGCATCACCTTACGAGCAGTACTTC.

This chain connects TRBV19 to TRBJ2-7, with TRBD1 as a possible D gene (6 bases). Germline V gives CDR1 LNHDA, CDR2 SQIVND (reference sequence). The CDR3 length is 13 residues. Between the trimmed V and J ends, which lost 4 bases and 4 bases, there was a span of 11 bases. The CDR3 spells CASSSRDTYEQYF. The DNA for the CDR3 is TGTGCCAGTAGTAGCAGGGACACTTACGAGCAGTACTTC.

CDR3 nucleotide sequence: TGTGCCAGCAGCCAAAGGGGGACTACGAACACCGGGGAGCTGTTTTTT. Protein product: CASSQRGTTNTGELFF. The chain recombines TRBV28 with TRBJ2-2, with a weak D call TRBD2 (7 bases). This CDR3 is 16 amino acids long. Trimming pared 6 bases from V and 0 bases from J, leaving 14 bases between. Germline CDR1 MDHEN, CDR2 SYDVKM.

In regard to this clonotype: A much bigger clone sits one base away, suggesting this may be a read error. This chain connects TRBV28 to TRBJ2-1; no firm D call. The CDR3 covers 14 residues. The V end lost 4 bases, the J end lost 6 bases, and 13 bases lay between the germline ends. Germline loops: CDR1 MDHEN, CDR2 SYDVKM. CDR3 sequence (DNA): TGTGCCAGCAGTTACAGCGAGAACTTCAATGAGCAGTTCTTC. Translating gives CASSYSENFNEQFF.

The sample holds one count of this clonotype. The gene calls are TRBV7-9 and TRBJ2-5; the D is unclear. The DNA end is more similar to TRBJ2-7, so the J call may be wrong. Looked up from germline, CDR1 is SEHNR and CDR2 is FQNEAQ (reference sequence). CDR3 length: 11 amino acids. The DNA for the CDR3 is TGTGCCAGCAGGTCTGCCTACGAGCAGTACTTC. It translates to CASRSAYEQYF.